The 29 T cell receptor beta chains below were found in one sample sequenced in a study of blood T cell repertoires in COVID-19. Only in-frame clones appear in the TCRdb table, and some are missing; sequencing was by immunoSEQ multiplex PCR. The data contain some 200,000 clones, about 82% of them singletons. The sequencing sample was made of peripheral blood. The receptors come from a woman between 70 and 85 years old with COVID-19, enrolled during active disease.

J is TRBJ2-7 and V is TRBV29-1; 11 bases fit TRBD2. Looked up from germline, CDR1 is SQVTM and CDR2 is ANQGSEA. The CDR3 length is 13 residues. V lost 7 bases to trimming and J lost 7 bases; unmatched junction nucleotides: 9. DNA of the CDR3: TGCAGCGCTCAGACTAGCGGGGAGGGGGAGCAGTACTTC. It translates to CSAQTSGEGEQYF.

V and J are TRBV19 and TRBJ1-1; 9 bases map to TRBD1. CDR3 length: 16 residues. Germline assignment: CDR1 LNHDA and CDR2 SQIVND (reference sequence). After removal of 6 bases from V and 5 bases from J, the junction contained 13 bases not matched to a gene. The DNA for the CDR3 is TGTGCCAGTAGGAACGGACAGGGGACGGGGTGGACTGAAGCTTTCTTT. Translating it yields CASRNGQGTGWTEAFF.

The chain carries TRBV7-9 and TRBJ2-1, with a tentative D call TRBD2 (5 bases). V lost 5 bases to trimming and J lost 0 bases, with 8 bases between them. Germline V gene lookup returns CDR1 SEHNR and CDR2 FQNEAQ (reference sequence). The CDR3 consists of 14 residues. CDR3 in amino acids: CASSLTSSYNEQFF. Written as DNA, the CDR3 is TGTGCCAGCAGCCTAACTAGCTCCTACAATGAGCAGTTCTTC.

The rearrangement uses TRBV4-1 and TRBJ2-3; no clear D gene. CDR1 is MGHRA, CDR2 YSYEKL, per germline. This CDR3 has 13 residues. V was trimmed by 0 bases and J by 10 bases, leaving 11 bases between them. The CDR3 reads CASSQDEELAQYF. The DNA for the CDR3 is TGCGCCAGCAGCCAAGATGAGGAATTGGCGCAGTATTTT.

The chain recombines TRBV2 with TRBJ1-6, with 9 bases fitting TRBD1. V lost 6 bases to trimming and J lost 7 bases; unmatched junction nucleotides: 7. The CDR3 loop spans 15 amino acids. Germline values: CDR1 SNHLY, CDR2 FYNNEI. The CDR3 region is CASSGRDRVNSPLHF. The DNA of the CDR3 is TGTGCCAGCAGCGGGAGGGACAGGGTAAATTCACCCCTCCACTTT.

J is TRBJ1-2 and V is TRBV7-2; 9 nucleotides line up with TRBD1. V lost 1 base, J lost 3 bases, and 0 bases stayed unmatched. Germline CDR1 and CDR2: SGHTA and FQGNSA. The CDR3 is 14 amino acids. CDR3 DNA sequence: TGTGCCAGCAGCTTAGGACAGGGGGACTATGGCTACACCTTC. The encoded protein is CASSLGQGDYGYTF.

The chain is built from TRBV4-1 and TRBJ2-5; possibly TRBD2 for D (5 bases). Trimming took off 0 bases at V and 5 bases at J, with 13 bases between the two ends. The CDR3 has 15 amino acids. In germline, CDR1 is MGHRA, CDR2 YSYEKL. The CDR3 sequence: CASSQERGSRETQYF. For the CDR3, the DNA is TGCGCCAGCAGCCAAGAACGTGGGAGCAGGGAGACCCAGTACTTC.

The chain carries TRBV7-2 and TRBJ1-4; 8 bases match TRBD1. V was clipped by 3 bases and J by 5 bases; unmatched bases: 5. This CDR3 is built from 15 residues. CDR1 is SGHTA, CDR2 FQGNSA, per germline. The CDR3 here is CASSFDRGGNEKLFF. The CDR3 bases are TGTGCCAGCAGCTTTGACAGGGGTGGGAATGAAAAACTGTTTTTT.

This chain connects TRBV19 to TRBJ1-2; D is unclear. Germline CDR1 reads LNHDA; CDR2 reads SQIVND (reference sequence). This CDR3 contains 12 residues. Deletions cut 5 bases from V and 2 bases from J, with 6 bases between. CDR3 sequence (DNA): TGTGCCAGTAGTTCTAGAAACTATGGCTACACCTTC. Encoded protein: CASSSRNYGYTF.

The chain joins TRBV4-3 to TRBJ2-3; 8 positions match TRBD2. The V gene end was trimmed by 8 bases and the J gene end by 3 bases; junction bases not matched to a gene: 10. Germline CDR1 and CDR2: LGHNA and YSLEER. The CDR3 spans 15 residues. CDR3 bases: TGCGCCAGCGGTACCGGGACTAGTCGGACAGATACGCAGTATTTT. Amino acids: CASGTGTSRTDTQYF.

The chain employs TRBV3-1 (or the pseudogene TRBV3-2) and TRBJ1-2, with a weak D call TRBD1 (6 bases). This CDR3 comprises 14 residues. Germline CDR1 reads LGHDT; CDR2 reads YNNKEL (reference sequence). Deletions cut 3 bases from V and 7 bases from J, with 15 bases between. CDR3 residues: CASSQALLGGGYTF. The CDR3 DNA reads as TGTGCCAGCAGCCAGGCCCTCCTAGGGGGTGGCTACACCTTC.

V is TRBV30 and J is TRBJ1-2; 8 nucleotides match TRBD1. Germline loops: CDR1 GTSNPN, CDR2 SVGIG (reference sequence). The V and J ends lost 4 bases and 7 bases, in that order; junction bases with no gene match: 5. The CDR3 runs 12 residues. The CDR3 sequence is CAWTTGGVGYTF. CDR3 DNA sequence: TGTGCCTGGACCACAGGGGGAGTTGGCTACACCTTC.

This sequence joins TRBV7-2 and TRBJ1-2; D not resolved. This CDR3 is 15 amino acids long. In germline, CDR1 is SGHTA, CDR2 FQGNSA. V shed 6 bases and J shed 0 bases, with 14 bases lying between them. The CDR3 is CASSPGITANYGYTF. The DNA of the CDR3 is TGTGCCAGCAGTCCCGGGATCACAGCTAACTATGGCTACACCTTC.

The chain employs TRBV6-5 and TRBJ2-5; 8 bases line up with TRBD2. Per the germline V gene, CDR1 is MNHEY and CDR2 is SVGAGI. Trimming cost V 11 bases and J 9 bases; bases outside gene matches: 8. This CDR3 has 11 residues. CDR3 in amino acids: CAVSGTGAQYF. DNA of the CDR3: TGTGCCGTTAGCGGGACTGGGGCCCAGTACTTC.

This chain connects TRBV3-1 (or the pseudogene TRBV3-2) to TRBJ2-2; D perhaps matches TRBD1 (6 bases). CDR1 is LGHDT, CDR2 YNNKEL, per germline (reference sequence). This CDR3 region has 15 residues. The V end lost 0 bases, the J end lost 5 bases, and 10 bases lay between the germline ends. In nucleotides, the CDR3 is TGTGCCAGCAGCCAAGACTGGCAGGGGACCGGGGAGCTGTTTTTT. Amino acids: CASSQDWQGTGELFF.

The CDR3 bases are TGCGCCAGCAGCCAAGTTTTAGGACATAGCAATCAGCCCCAGCATTTT. Its protein is CASSQVLGHSNQPQHF. The V call is TRBV4-3, the J call TRBJ1-5; a possible D gene is TRBD1 (5 bases). Trimming cost V 1 base and J 0 bases, with 10 bases left between them. The CDR3 sequence is 16 residues long. Germline-derived CDR1 and CDR2 are LGHNA and YSLEER.

The V and J genes are TRBV30 and TRBJ1-4; D remains ambiguous. The germline V gene has CDR1 GTSNPN and CDR2 SVGIG (reference sequence). The CDR3 runs 14 residues. The V end lost 1 base, the J end lost 8 bases, and 14 bases lay between the germline ends. The CDR3 DNA reads TGTGCCTGGAGTGAACGGGAGAAAAGGGAAAAACTGTTTTTT. Translation: CAWSEREKREKLFF.

The gene calls are TRBV19 and TRBJ1-1; 7 nucleotides align to TRBD1. This CDR3 region has 13 residues. The germline V gene has CDR1 LNHDA and CDR2 SQIVND (reference sequence). V was pared by 4 bases and J by 7 bases, with 6 bases of the junction left unmatched. CDR3 in amino acids: CASSRQGRGEAFF. DNA for the CDR3: TGTGCCAGTAGTAGACAGGGACGGGGTGAAGCTTTCTTT.

The rearrangement uses TRBV7-2 and TRBJ1-4; D not resolved. CDR3 length: 14 residues. Trimming left V 3 bases short and J 5 bases short, with 10 bases between. CDR1 is SGHTA and CDR2 is FQGNSA in the germline V gene. CDR3 nucleotide sequence: TGTGCCAGCAGCTTGGGCAGGTCAAATGAAAAACTGTTTTTT. Translated: CASSLGRSNEKLFF.

The chain has TRBV19 and TRBJ2-4; D perhaps matches TRBD2 (7 bases). In germline, CDR1 is LNHDA, CDR2 SQIVND (reference sequence). Trimming took off 3 bases at V and 5 bases at J, with 11 bases between the two ends. The CDR3 has 14 residues. For the CDR3, the DNA is TGTGCCAGTAGTATCGAGGGGGGGGAAAACATTCAGTACTTC. Translating it yields CASSIEGGENIQYF.

The V gene is TRBV5-1, the J gene TRBJ1-4; 7 bases agree with TRBD1. Germline CDR1 is SGHRS and CDR2 is YFSETQ. There are 17 residues in the CDR3. V trimming: 0 bases; J trimming: 7 bases; junction bases outside the gene matches: 12. As DNA, the CDR3 is TGCGCCAGCAGCTTGGACAGGGGTTCTGGAAAAGGTGAAAAACTGTTTTTT. It specifies CASSLDRGSGKGEKLFF. The variable domain in full, completed from reference TRBV5-1 and TRBJ1-4, reads KAGVTQTPRYLIKTRGQQVTLSCSPISGHRSVSWYQQTPGQGLQFLFEYFSETQRNKGNFPGRFSGRQFSNSRSEMNVSTLELGDSALYLCASSLDRGSGKGEKLFFGSGTQLSVL.

The chain has TRBV7-8 and TRBJ1-2; a weak D match, TRBD1 (5 bases). The CDR3 length is 14 residues. V was trimmed by 2 bases and J by 5 bases, leaving 12 bases between them. Germline V gives CDR1 SGHVS, CDR2 FQNEAQ. This CDR3 is CASSLRSGIYGYTF. The CDR3 DNA follows: TGTGCCAGCAGCTTAAGGTCAGGGATATATGGCTACACCTTC.

The chain uses TRBV5-1 and TRBJ2-5, with TRBD1 matching over 7 bases. The CDR3 sequence is 17 residues long. Germline CDR1 and CDR2: SGHRS and YFSETQ. The ends lost 0 bases at V and 5 bases at J; junction bases unmatched: 13. The CDR3 DNA sequence: TGCGCCAGCAGCTTGGACAGGCAGGGGGAAAGACTGGAGACCCAGTACTTC. It specifies CASSLDRQGERLETQYF.

The chain combines TRBV2 with TRBJ1-2, with TRBD1 matching 7 bases. With V trimmed by 2 bases and J by 6 bases, 6 bases remained unmatched. The CDR3 runs 14 residues. The germline gives CDR1 SNHLY, CDR2 FYNNEI. This CDR3 reads CASSENRGLDGYTF. The CDR3 DNA reads as TGTGCCAGCAGTGAAAACAGGGGCCTCGATGGCTACACCTTC.

This clone has just one count. The J gene is TRBJ2-1, the V gene TRBV6-2 or TRBV6-3, with TRBD1 identical over 9 bases. The trim removed 5 bases at V and 6 bases at J, leaving 11 bases unmatched. CDR3 length: 16 amino acids. Germline CDR1 MNHEY, CDR2 SVGEGT. In DNA form, the CDR3 reads TGTGCCAGCAGTCGCCACCGGGACAGGGTGTCCAATGAGCAGTTCTTC. Translated: CASSRHRDRVSNEQFF.

This clone was seen just once. The chain uses TRBV28 and TRBJ2-5, with D perhaps matching TRBD1 (6 bases). This CDR3 spans 13 amino acids. Germline CDR1 is MDHEN and CDR2 is SYDVKM. The V end lost 6 bases, the J end lost 4 bases, and 12 bases lay between the germline ends. Here the CDR3 DNA reads TGTGCCAGCAGATTCGGACAGTTAGAGACCCAGTACTTC. This translates into CASRFGQLETQYF.

The chain employs TRBV28 and TRBJ1-2; possible D gene TRBD1, 5 bases. This CDR3 region has 11 residues. Trimming removed 8 bases at V and 5 bases at J, with 9 bases between. CDR1 and CDR2 (germline): MDHEN, SYDVKM. The CDR3 is CASGPGYGYTF. In DNA form, the CDR3 reads TGTGCCAGCGGCCCAGGGTATGGCTACACCTTC.

V is TRBV30 and J is TRBJ1-2; possibly TRBD1 for D (5 bases). The CDR3 loop spans 14 amino acids. The germline V gene encodes CDR1 GTSNPN and CDR2 SVGIG (reference sequence). Deletions cut 2 bases from V and 4 bases from J, with 14 bases between. The CDR3 loop reads CAWSPGGPFYGYTF. The DNA of the CDR3 is TGTGCCTGGAGTCCGGGGGGTCCCTTCTATGGCTACACCTTC.

V usage is TRBV12-3 or TRBV12-4 and J usage is TRBJ1-5, with no clear D. Deletions cut 3 bases from V and 6 bases from J, with 9 bases between. This CDR3 has 13 residues. CDR3 nucleotide sequence: TGTGCCAGCAGTTTTGTAGAAAGTCAGCCCCAGCATTTT. This gives the protein CASSFVESQPQHF.